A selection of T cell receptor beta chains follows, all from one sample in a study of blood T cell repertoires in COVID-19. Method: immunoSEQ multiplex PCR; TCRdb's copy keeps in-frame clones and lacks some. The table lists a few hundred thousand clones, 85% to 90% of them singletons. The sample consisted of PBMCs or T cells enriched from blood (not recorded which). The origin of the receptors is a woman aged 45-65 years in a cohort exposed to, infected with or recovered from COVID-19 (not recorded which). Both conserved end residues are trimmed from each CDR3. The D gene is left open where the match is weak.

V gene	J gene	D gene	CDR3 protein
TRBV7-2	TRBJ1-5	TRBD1	ASSLMTGGVGQPQH
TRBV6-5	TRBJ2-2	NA	ASSGDFARELF
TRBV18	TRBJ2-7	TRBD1	ASSPGTQGAVYEQY
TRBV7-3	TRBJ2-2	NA	ASSRDQGSNTGELF
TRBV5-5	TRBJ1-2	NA	ASSWGSGGYT
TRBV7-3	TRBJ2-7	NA	ASSRSGSYEQY
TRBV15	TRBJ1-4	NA	ATSRGEGVYHEKLF
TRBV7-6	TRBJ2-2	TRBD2	ASSSAGGGTGELF
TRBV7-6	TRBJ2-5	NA	ASSLEGRSAQETQY
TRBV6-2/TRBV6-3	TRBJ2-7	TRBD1	ASSKPPGQGFRGEQY
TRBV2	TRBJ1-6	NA	ASSERTAYNSPLH
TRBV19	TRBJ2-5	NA	ASSRALQETQY
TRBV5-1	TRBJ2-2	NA	ASSLAASYTGELF
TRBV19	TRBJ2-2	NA	ASIDREAGELF
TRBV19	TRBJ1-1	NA	ASRDSRGWYDTEAF
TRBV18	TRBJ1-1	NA	ASSPNSLNTEAF